This T cell receptor beta chain stems from a study of blood T cell repertoires in COVID-19. Data came from immunoSEQ multiplex PCR; TCRdb stores just in-frame clones and leaves some out. Counted here are some 200,000 clones, 80% to 90% occurring once; the ten biggest clones make up approximately 3.8%. V lost 6 bases and J lost 6; bases outside the gene matches: 10. The CDR3 covers 15 residues. Germline assignment: CDR1 MDHEN and CDR2 SYDVKM. This receptor was identified in a woman younger than 35 in a cohort exposed to, infected with or recovered from COVID-19 (not recorded which). Material: PBMCs or T cells enriched from blood (not recorded which). J is TRBJ2-3 and V is TRBV28; 9 nucleotides align to TRBD1. The CDR3 DNA reads as TGTGCCAGCAGCACGGGACAGGGACTAACGGATACGCAGTATTTT. Its protein product is CASSTGQGLTDTQYF.